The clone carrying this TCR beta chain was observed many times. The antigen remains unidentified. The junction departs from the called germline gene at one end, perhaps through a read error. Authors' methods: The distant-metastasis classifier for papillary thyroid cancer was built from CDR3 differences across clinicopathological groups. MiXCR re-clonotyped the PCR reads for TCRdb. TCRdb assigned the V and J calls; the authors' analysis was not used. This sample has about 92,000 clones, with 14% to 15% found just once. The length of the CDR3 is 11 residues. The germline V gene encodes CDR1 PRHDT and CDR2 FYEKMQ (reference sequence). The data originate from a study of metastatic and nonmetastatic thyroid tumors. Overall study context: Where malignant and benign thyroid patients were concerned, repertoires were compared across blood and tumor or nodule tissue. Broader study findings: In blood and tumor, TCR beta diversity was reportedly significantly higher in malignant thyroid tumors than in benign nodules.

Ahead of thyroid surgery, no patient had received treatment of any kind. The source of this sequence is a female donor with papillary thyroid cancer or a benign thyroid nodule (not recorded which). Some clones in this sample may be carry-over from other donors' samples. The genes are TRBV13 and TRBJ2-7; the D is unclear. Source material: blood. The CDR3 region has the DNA TGTGCCAGCAGCTTAGGACAAGGACCTATCTTC. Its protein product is CASSLGQGPIF.